Described below is a single T cell receptor (beta chain) sequence and its context. Full-length variable regions came from constant-region reverse primers plus semi-nested Nested Universal Primer A PCR. TCRdb reprocessed the 5' RACE reads via MiXCR and lists one record per CDR3 protein. The sample has approximately 60,000 distinct CDR3 sequences; about 20% are singletons. V was clipped by 3 bases and J by 1 base, with 9 bases between them. The CDR3 contains 13 residues. Germline values: CDR1 SQVTM, CDR2 ANQGSEA. The sequence was collected from a female donor with breast cancer. The sample was memory CD4+ T cells sorted from a lymph node. Specified subset: memory CD4+ T cells, CD4+CD45RO+CD25-. The chain joins TRBV29-1 to TRBJ1-1, with D possibly matching TRBD1 (5 bases). CDR3: CSVEQQGNTEAFF. CDR3 sequence (DNA): TGCAGCGTTGAGCAGCAGGGGAACACTGAAGCTTTCTTT.